The rows below give T cell receptor beta chains drawn from one sample of a study of Graves' ophthalmopathy and Graves' hyperthyroidism. TCRdb reanalysed the multiplex PCR reads using MiXCR and keeps one entry per CDR3 protein. The sample carries roughly 500,000 distinct CDR3 sequences, 13% to 15% recorded once. Sequences were obtained from blood. The receptors stem from a woman aged 25-40 years with Graves' ophthalmopathy. The CDR3 runs from the conserved cysteine through the conserved F or W. Each record gives: D gene, J gene, clone size, V gene, CDR3 protein, CDR3 DNA. D genes are given only for firm matches. Some rows mark clone size as missing; the rest say once, few, many or name a class of expanded clone.

D: .; J: TRBJ1-5; size: many; V: TRBV5-8; CDR3: CASSPTTGRQPQHF; DNA: TGTGCCAGCAGCCCTACAACAGGGAGGCAGCCCCAGCATTTT
D: TRBD1; J: TRBJ2-2; size: many; V: TRBV28; CDR3: CASSGTGGSRGNTGELFF; DNA: TGTGCCAGCAGCGGGACAGGGGGCTCAAGGGGCAACACCGGGGAGCTGTTTTTT
D: .; J: TRBJ1-1; size: .; V: TRBV28; CDR3: CAGSDMNTEAFF; DNA: TGTGCCGGCAGTGATATGAACACTGAAGCTTTCTTT
D: .; J: TRBJ2-2; size: many; V: TRBV19; CDR3: CASSMGGRSGTGELFF; DNA: TGTGCCAGTAGTATGGGGGGCAGAAGTGGCACCGGGGAGCTGTTTTTT
D: .; J: TRBJ2-7; size: many; V: TRBV6-1; CDR3: CASRHNRDTYEQYF; DNA: TGTGCCAGCAGACACAACCGGGACACCTACGAGCAGTACTTC
D: .; J: TRBJ1-1; size: many; V: TRBV7-3; CDR3: CASSLSGFGDTEAFF; DNA: TGTGCCAGCAGCTTAAGCGGATTTGGCGACACTGAAGCTTTCTTT
D: TRBD1; J: TRBJ1-1; size: .; V: TRBV3-1; CDR3: CASSQADRIGGEAFF; DNA: TGTGCCAGCAGCCAAGCGGACAGGATTGGGGGTGAAGCTTTCTTT
D: .; J: TRBJ1-1; size: many; V: TRBV12-3/TRBV12-4; CDR3: CASSPRRLRPEAFF; DNA: TGTGCCAGCAGCCCCAGACGTTTACGGCCTGAAGCTTTCTTT
D: .; J: TRBJ1-5; size: many; V: TRBV6-1; CDR3: CATRRAGVYQPQHF; DNA: TGTGCCACCCGACGGGCGGGGGTCTATCAGCCCCAGCATTTT
D: .; J: TRBJ2-7; size: many; V: TRBV6-5; CDR3: CASSYGDHLSYEQYF; DNA: TGTGCCAGCAGTTACGGGGACCATCTTTCCTACGAGCAGTACTTC
D: .; J: TRBJ1-5; size: .; V: TRBV19; CDR3: CASSIGATLNQPQHF; DNA: TGTGCCAGTAGTATAGGTGCAACTTTAAATCAGCCCCAGCATTTT
D: .; J: TRBJ1-2; size: many; V: TRBV11-2; CDR3: CASSFRNYGYTF; DNA: TGTGCCAGCAGCTTTCGGAACTATGGCTACACCTTC
D: TRBD1; J: TRBJ2-2; size: many; V: TRBV30; CDR3: CAWTRDRVPTNTGELFF; DNA: TGTGCCTGGACCCGGGACAGGGTCCCAACGAACACCGGGGAGCTGTTTTTT
D: TRBD2; J: TRBJ2-5; size: many; V: TRBV28; CDR3: CASSFGDAGGETQYF; DNA: TGTGCCAGCAGTTTTGGGGACGCGGGAGGCGAGACCCAGTACTTC
D: TRBD1; J: TRBJ1-1; size: many; V: TRBV30; CDR3: CAWSLGQGAYGTEAFF; DNA: TGTGCCTGGAGTCTAGGACAGGGGGCATATGGAACTGAAGCTTTCTTT
D: .; J: TRBJ1-5; size: many; V: TRBV20-1; CDR3: CSARDAGSNQPQHF; DNA: TGCAGTGCTAGAGATGCAGGGAGCAATCAGCCCCAGCATTTT
D: TRBD1; J: TRBJ1-2; size: many; V: TRBV12-3/TRBV12-4; CDR3: CASSPGQGAGWLYGYTF; DNA: TGTGCCAGCAGTCCAGGACAGGGGGCAGGCTGGCTCTATGGCTACACCTTC
D: .; J: TRBJ1-5; size: many; V: TRBV12-3/TRBV12-4; CDR3: CASSFSWTVKSNQPQHF; DNA: TGTGCCAGCAGTTTTTCTTGGACAGTTAAGAGCAATCAGCCCCAGCATTTT
D: TRBD1; J: TRBJ1-2; size: many; V: TRBV6-5; CDR3: CASSYVDRGFGYTF; DNA: TGTGCCAGCAGTTACGTGGACAGGGGTTTTGGCTACACCTTC
D: TRBD1; J: TRBJ1-1; size: many; V: TRBV6-1; CDR3: CASREQGFWTEAFF; DNA: TGTGCCAGCAGAGAACAGGGGTTCTGGACTGAAGCTTTCTTT
D: TRBD1; J: TRBJ2-7; size: .; V: TRBV7-9; CDR3: CASSWTGTGGEQYF; DNA: TGTGCCAGCAGCTGGACCGGGACAGGGGGCGAGCAGTACTTC
D: .; J: TRBJ1-2; size: few; V: TRBV6-1; CDR3: CASSEAFGEDGYTF; DNA: TGTGCCAGCAGTGAAGCGTTCGGGGAGGATGGCTACACCTTC
D: .; J: TRBJ1-1; size: many; V: TRBV12-3/TRBV12-4; CDR3: CASSSILTEAFF; DNA: TGTGCCAGCAGTTCCATTTTAACTGAAGCTTTCTTT
D: .; J: TRBJ2-7; size: many; V: TRBV6-1; CDR3: CAIKRYREIDEQYF; DNA: TGTGCCATCAAACGTTACAGGGAAATCGACGAGCAGTACTTC
D: TRBD1; J: TRBJ2-7; size: few; V: TRBV11-2; CDR3: CASSLGRGQAATYEQYF; DNA: TGTGCCAGCAGCTTAGGGAGAGGACAGGCTGCTACCTACGAGCAGTACTTC
D: .; J: TRBJ2-7; size: many; V: TRBV7-2; CDR3: CASSQRSSYEQYF; DNA: TGTGCCAGCAGCCAGCGGAGCTCCTACGAGCAGTACTTC
D: .; J: TRBJ1-2; size: many; V: TRBV19; CDR3: CASKERDYGYTF; DNA: TGTGCCAGTAAGGAACGGGACTATGGCTACACCTTC
D: .; J: TRBJ2-7; size: few; V: TRBV28; CDR3: CASSLAREGLSEQYF; DNA: TGTGCCAGCAGTTTAGCCCGGGAAGGTCTATCCGAGCAGTACTTC
D: .; J: TRBJ1-5; size: .; V: TRBV19; CDR3: CASSIRGVSPQHF; DNA: TGTGCCAGTAGTATAAGGGGGGTATCGCCCCAGCATTTT
D: TRBD2; J: TRBJ2-7; size: few; V: TRBV27; CDR3: CASTDPSAGGPDEQYF; DNA: TGTGCCAGCACTGATCCCAGCGCGGGGGGGCCTGATGAGCAGTACTTC
D: .; J: TRBJ2-2; size: many; V: TRBV12-3/TRBV12-4; CDR3: CASTWGQNTGELFF; DNA: TGTGCCAGCACCTGGGGACAGAACACCGGGGAGCTGTTTTTT
D: .; J: TRBJ1-1; size: many; V: TRBV7-2; CDR3: CASSFDMPNTEAFF; DNA: TGTGCCAGCAGCTTCGACATGCCGAACACTGAAGCTTTCTTT
D: .; J: TRBJ1-1; size: many; V: TRBV28; CDR3: CASSFGPSQAFF; DNA: TGTGCCAGCAGTTTTGGCCCGAGTCAGGCTTTCTTT
D: TRBD2; J: TRBJ2-2; size: many; V: TRBV19; CDR3: CASRFRLAGEAGTGELFF; DNA: TGTGCCAGTAGGTTCCGATTAGCGGGAGAGGCGGGCACCGGGGAGCTGTTTTTT
D: .; J: TRBJ2-7; size: .; V: TRBV5-1; CDR3: CASSLDPYQQYF; DNA: TGCGCCAGCAGCTTGGACCCCTACCAGCAGTACTTC
D: .; J: TRBJ1-1; size: many; V: TRBV20-1; CDR3: CSASGFEIGAFF; DNA: TGCAGTGCTAGTGGCTTTGAGATTGGGGCTTTCTTT
D: TRBD2; J: TRBJ2-5; size: few; V: TRBV19; CDR3: CASRRTSRVTETQYF; DNA: TGTGCCAGTAGAAGGACTAGCCGGGTCACGGAGACCCAGTACTTC
D: TRBD1; J: TRBJ1-2; size: many; V: TRBV12-3/TRBV12-4; CDR3: CASSLGTGDLNYGYTF; DNA: TGTGCCAGCAGTTTAGGGACAGGAGACCTAAACTATGGCTACACCTTC
D: .; J: TRBJ1-1; size: many; V: TRBV5-1; CDR3: CASSLAPAVGNTEAFF; DNA: TGCGCCAGCAGCTTGGCCCCCGCTGTTGGGAACACTGAAGCTTTCTTT
D: .; J: TRBJ2-7; size: many; V: TRBV28; CDR3: CASSSPTFYEQYF; DNA: TGTGCCAGCAGTTCCCCGACATTCTACGAGCAGTACTTC
D: .; J: TRBJ1-2; size: many; V: TRBV4-1; CDR3: CASSQASGTGYGYTF; DNA: TGCGCCAGCAGCCAAGCCTCCGGGACGGGGTATGGCTACACCTTC
D: .; J: TRBJ2-3; size: many; V: TRBV12-3/TRBV12-4; CDR3: CASSFSGPDTQYF; DNA: TGTGCCAGCAGTTTCTCGGGGCCAGATACGCAGTATTTT
D: .; J: TRBJ1-1; size: .; V: TRBV5-1; CDR3: CASSSDSSGVTEAFF; DNA: TGCGCCAGCAGCTCAGACAGTTCGGGGGTCACTGAAGCTTTCTTT
D: .; J: TRBJ1-2; size: many; V: TRBV12-3/TRBV12-4; CDR3: CASSARALYGYTF; DNA: TGTGCCAGCAGCGCTCGCGCTCTCTATGGCTACACCTTC
D: TRBD1; J: TRBJ2-5; size: many; V: TRBV7-9; CDR3: CASSPRDRAETQYF; DNA: TGTGCCAGCAGCCCCCGGGACAGGGCGGAGACCCAGTACTTC
D: TRBD1; J: TRBJ1-2; size: .; V: TRBV6-5; CDR3: CASSYLGQGDGYTF; DNA: TGTGCCAGCAGTTACCTTGGACAGGGAGACGGCTACACCTTC